This T cell receptor beta chain stems from a study of response to subunit inactivated influenza vaccine. Study-level results: Every seasonal influenza vaccination brings in few new T cells, the authors suggested.

The CDR3 spans 17 residues. J lost 0 bases, V lost 6 bases, and 12 bases had no gene match. One entry per CDR3 protein, called by TCRdb with MiXCR from the RT-PCR reads. The data contain approximately 680,000 distinct CDR3 sequences, roughly 14% of them singletons. As concerns this clonotype: The target antigen is unknown.

This TCR came from a man aged 45-60 years who received an inactivated influenza vaccine. The gene calls are TRBV12-3 or TRBV12-4 and TRBJ2-3, with 7 positions matching TRBD1. The input for sequencing was PBMCs from blood, taken roughly 12 days after vaccination. The CDR3 protein is CASSSSGTVDSTDTQYF. The CDR3 DNA reads TGTGCCAGCAGCTCCTCAGGGACAGTAGATAGCACAGATACGCAGTATTTT.